A single sample is the source of the 19 T cell receptor beta chains below, sequenced in a study of cytomegalovirus exposure and HLA in healthy donors. The PCR contained 60 Vbeta and 13 Jbeta primers. Profiled with immunoSEQ multiplex PCR; TCRdb holds only in-frame clones, not every one. The sample has approximately 91,000 clones, 64% seen once. The sequencing sample was made of PBMCs. These receptors all stem from a human donor in good health.

The rearrangement uses TRBV29-1 and TRBJ1-2, with TRBD1 matching 9 bases. Germline-derived CDR1 and CDR2 are SQVTM and ANQGSEA. V gave up 4 bases and J gave up 9 bases; unmatched junction bases: 6. The CDR3 has 12 amino acids. In nucleotides, the CDR3 is TGCAGCGTTGTAGACAGGGGGATAAGCTACACCTTC. Encoded protein: CSVVDRGISYTF.

The V call is TRBV7-9, the J call TRBJ1-1, with D possibly TRBD1 on 6 matching bases. The CDR3 totals 13 residues. With 1 base removed from V and 4 bases from J, the gap between germline ends came to 7 bases. Germline V gives CDR1 SEHNR, CDR2 FQNEAQ (reference sequence). The chain's CDR3 is CASSLEGGTEAFF. As DNA, the CDR3 is TGTGCCAGCAGCTTAGAAGGGGGCACTGAAGCTTTCTTT.

This chain joins TRBV5-1 and TRBJ2-3; weak D call: TRBD2 (5 bases). Germline V CDR1 and CDR2: SGHRS, YFSETQ. There are 15 residues in the CDR3. V lost 1 base to trimming and J lost 0 bases, with 9 bases between them. The CDR3: CASSLFEGSTDTQYF. The CDR3 DNA sequence: TGCGCCAGCAGCTTGTTTGAGGGTAGCACAGATACGCAGTATTTT.

The table lists this clone with a few counts. The chain uses TRBV19 and TRBJ2-3, with TRBD2 identical over 10 bases. Trimming removed 4 bases from V and 3 bases from J; junction bases left unmatched: 7. Germline assignment: CDR1 LNHDA and CDR2 SQIVND (reference sequence). The CDR3 contains 16 residues. Written as DNA, the CDR3 is TGTGCCAGTAGTACCGCCCAGCGGGGGGGGACAGATACGCAGTATTTT. Amino acid sequence: CASSTAQRGGTDTQYF. The whole variable domain, filled in from reference TRBV19 and TRBJ2-3, reads DGGITQSPKYLFRKEGQNVTLSCEQNLNHDAMYWYRQDPGQGLRLIYYSQIVNDFQKGDIAEGYSVSREKKESFPLTVTSAQKNPTAFYLCASSTAQRGGTDTQYFGPGTRLTVL.

This chain uses TRBV2 with TRBJ1-5; D unresolved. Germline CDR1 SNHLY, CDR2 FYNNEI. Trimming shortened V by 8 bases and J by 0 bases, and 11 bases separated the two germline ends. This CDR3 is built from 14 residues. The CDR3 DNA is TGTGCCAGCCGGGAAGGACTTAGCAATCAGCCCCAGCATTTT. It is translated as CASREGLSNQPQHF.

V is TRBV19 and J is TRBJ2-3; D perhaps matches TRBD1 (6 bases). The CDR3 has 15 amino acids. Trimming pared 1 base from V and 2 bases from J, leaving 10 bases between. Per the germline V gene, CDR1 is LNHDA and CDR2 is SQIVND (reference sequence). CDR3 sequence (DNA): TGTGCCAGTAGTATAGGAGGGGGAGTCACAGATACGCAGTATTTT. This translates into CASSIGGGVTDTQYF. Looking up the rest from reference TRBV19 and TRBJ2-3 gives the full variable domain: DGGITQSPKYLFRKEGQNVTLSCEQNLNHDAMYWYRQDPGQGLRLIYYSQIVNDFQKGDIAEGYSVSREKKESFPLTVTSAQKNPTAFYLCASSIGGGVTDTQYFGPGTRLTVL.

The table lists this clone with a count of one. The chain combines TRBV5-6 with TRBJ2-6; 8 positions agree with TRBD1. There are 14 residues in the CDR3. Germline values: CDR1 SGHDT, CDR2 YYEEEE. Germline trimming cut 9 bases from V and 2 bases from J; bases unmatched to any gene: 4. Here the CDR3 reads CATVTGAGANVLTF. The CDR3 coding sequence is TGTGCCACCGTGACAGGGGCTGGGGCCAACGTCCTGACTTTC.

The chain employs TRBV11-3 and TRBJ1-1; D unclear. Trimming pared 4 bases from V and 5 bases from J, leaving 5 bases between. CDR3 size: 11 residues. Germline CDR1 and CDR2: SGHNT and YENEEA. In DNA, the CDR3 is TGTGCCAGCAGCTCAAAAACTGAAGCTTTCTTT. Translating gives CASSSKTEAFF.

The CDR3 bases are TGCGCCAGCAGCCATACTGGGGACAGGGGGTCCTACGAGCAGTACTTC. This gives the protein CASSHTGDRGSYEQYF. J is TRBJ2-7 and V is TRBV4-1; 11 positions match TRBD1. Germline-derived CDR1 and CDR2 are MGHRA and YSYEKL. CDR3 length equals 16 residues. V was clipped by 3 bases and J by 1 base; unmatched bases: 5.

The chain uses TRBV9 and TRBJ1-5, with D tentatively TRBD1 (5 bases). The germline V gene encodes CDR1 SGDLS and CDR2 YYNGEE. Trimming removed 0 bases at V and 4 bases at J, with 11 bases between. The CDR3 has 15 residues. In nucleotides, the CDR3 is TGTGCCAGCAGCGTAGCCGGGGGTCCTAATCAGCCCCAGCATTTT. This codes for CASSVAGGPNQPQHF.

The chain uses TRBV10-1 and TRBJ2-5; tentatively, D is TRBD1 (7 bases). Trimming stripped 4 bases from V and 2 bases from J, with 11 bases between. The CDR3 is 14 residues long. CDR1 WNHNN and CDR2 SYGVQD come from the germline V gene (reference sequence). The CDR3 DNA follows: TGCGCCAGCAGTGGGAGGGACAGTCAAGAGACCCAGTACTTC. The encoded protein is CASSGRDSQETQYF.

This clone was detected only a few times. V and J are TRBV27 and TRBJ2-7, with D possibly TRBD1 on 6 matching bases. From germline, CDR1 is MNHEY and CDR2 SMNVEV (reference sequence). V dropped 3 bases and J dropped 6 bases, with 15 bases sitting between them. The CDR3 contains 14 residues. CDR3 sequence (DNA): TGTGCCAGCAGTTTCCAGGGGCCCTTTATCGAGCAGTACTTC. Encoded protein: CASSFQGPFIEQYF.

The CDR3 DNA sequence: TGTGCCAGCAGCTTAGAAGGGGTGGAATGGCATTTT. It is translated as CASSLEGVEWHF. The rearrangement links TRBV7-9 to TRBJ1-5, with D maybe TRBD1 (5 bases). Trimming shortened V by 1 base and J by 15 bases, and 13 bases separated the two germline ends. There are 12 residues in the CDR3. From germline, CDR1 is SEHNR and CDR2 FQNEAQ (reference sequence). The full variable domain, its missing parts supplied by reference TRBV7-9 and TRBJ1-5, is DTGVSQNPRHKITKRGQNVTFRCDPISEHNRLYWYRQTLGQGPEFLTYFQNEAQLEKSRLLSDRFSAERPKGSFSTLEIQRTEQGDSAMYLCASSLEGVEWHFGDGTRLSIL.

The gene calls are TRBV11-2 and TRBJ2-1; 9 positions agree with TRBD2. CDR3 length: 16 residues. CDR1 is SGHAT, CDR2 FQNNGV, per germline. The trim removed 5 bases at V and 8 bases at J, leaving 13 bases unmatched. The CDR3 region has the DNA TGTGCCAGCAGCCAGAGGGGGCGGGGGGGCTGGGATGAGCAGTTCTTC. Its protein is CASSQRGRGGWDEQFF.

The chain carries TRBV5-1 and TRBJ1-2; TRBD1 might be the D (6 bases). The CDR3 is made up of 15 amino acids. Germline CDR1 and CDR2: SGHRS and YFSETQ. V gave up 1 base and J gave up 0 bases, with 10 bases separating them. The CDR3 region is CASSLTGGPNYGYTF. Here the CDR3 DNA reads TGCGCCAGCAGCTTGACCGGGGGGCCTAACTATGGCTACACCTTC.

The rearrangement uses TRBV4-3 and TRBJ1-2, with TRBD1 matching 9 bases. V gave up 0 bases and J gave up 5 bases; unmatched junction bases: 7. Per germline, CDR1 LGHNA and CDR2 YSLEER. The CDR3 runs to 16 residues. CDR3 coding DNA: TGCGCCAGCAGCCAAGATACAGGGGGCGAGGGGTATGGCTACACCTTC. Residues: CASSQDTGGEGYGYTF.

About this clone itself: A junction end diverges from the germline sequence, so it may reflect a read error. The chain recombines TRBV7-7 with TRBJ2-1; 12 bases align to TRBD2. The CDR3 loop spans 17 amino acids. Germline CDR1 is SSHAT and CDR2 is FNYEAQ (reference sequence). The CDR3 sequence: CASSLTVLAGGGNEQFF. DNA for the CDR3: TGTGCTAGCAGCTTAACGGTACTAGCGGGGGGAGGCAATGAGCAGTTCTTC.

This clone was seen more than once but under ten times. V usage is TRBV5-1 and J usage is TRBJ1-1, with unresolved D. Germline V gene data show CDR1 as SGHRS and CDR2 as YFSETQ. Deletions cut 0 bases from V and 3 bases from J, with 9 bases between. The CDR3 is made up of 14 amino acids. The CDR3 nucleotides are TGCGCCAGCAGCTTGGCGTATAGCGACACTGAAGCTTTCTTT. It encodes CASSLAYSDTEAFF. The full variable domain, rest sourced from reference TRBV5-1 and TRBJ1-1, is KAGVTQTPRYLIKTRGQQVTLSCSPISGHRSVSWYQQTPGQGLQFLFEYFSETQRNKGNFPGRFSGRQFSNSRSEMNVSTLELGDSALYLCASSLAYSDTEAFFGQGTRLTVV.

The V and J genes are TRBV20-1 and TRBJ1-1; D not certain. Germline loops: CDR1 DFQATT, CDR2 SNEGSKA (reference sequence). This CDR3 has 11 residues. Trimming left V 0 bases short and J 6 bases short, with 5 bases between. DNA for the CDR3: TGCAGTGCTAGAGATTGGCCTGAAGCTTTCTTT. It encodes CSARDWPEAFF.